The 2 T cell receptor beta chains below come from one sample, sequenced in a study of blood T cell repertoires in COVID-19. Sequencing used immunoSEQ multiplex PCR; TCRdb keeps in-frame clones, though not all of them. The sample yields some 200,000 clones, more than 70% seen once. Input material: peripheral blood. Source of these receptors: a human donor in a cohort sampled during active COVID-19.

The chain combines TRBV29-1 with TRBJ2-2, with 8 bases fitting TRBD1. V was pared by 5 bases and J by 7 bases, with 3 bases of the junction left unmatched. The length of the CDR3 is 12 residues. In germline, CDR1 is SQVTM, CDR2 ANQGSEA. The CDR3 loop is CSVQGAGGELFF. DNA for the CDR3: TGCAGCGTTCAGGGGGCAGGCGGGGAGCTGTTTTTT.

The chain has TRBV4-1 and TRBJ1-1; D gene uncertain. Germline V gene data show CDR1 as MGHRA and CDR2 as YSYEKL. This CDR3 has 13 residues. The V end was cut by 5 bases, the J end by 0 bases, with 7 bases between. CDR3 residues: CASSTPLNTEAFF. CDR3 bases: TGCGCCAGCAGCACTCCCTTGAACACTGAAGCTTTCTTT.